The 21 T cell receptor beta chains below all came from one sample that was sequenced in a study of cytomegalovirus exposure and HLA in healthy donors. PCR primers comprised 60 Vbeta and 13 Jbeta primers. Profiling relied on immunoSEQ multiplex PCR, and the TCRdb table lists in-frame clones only, not all of them. The sample includes 120,000 or so clones, about four fifths of them seen just once. Sequenced sample: PBMCs. The source of these receptors is a woman aged 45-65 years in good health and CMV-seropositive.

The chain couples TRBV7-3 to TRBJ2-3, with 8 bases matching TRBD1. This CDR3 comprises 16 residues. V lost 5 bases, J lost 6 bases, and 13 bases stayed unmatched. Per germline, CDR1 SGHTA and CDR2 FQGTGA. The CDR3 nucleotides are TGTGCCAGCAGCGGTGGGACAGGCGCGGCGGGTGATACGCAGTATTTT. This translates into CASSGGTGAAGDTQYF. Drawing the rest from reference TRBV7-3 and TRBJ2-3, the complete variable domain is GAGVSQTPSNKVTEKGKYVELRCDPISGHTALYWYRQSLGQGPEFLIYFQGTGAADDSGLPNDRFFAVRPEGSVSTLKIQRTERGDSAVYLCASSGGTGAAGDTQYFGPGTRLTVL.

CDR3 loop: CASVGGSGLGETQYF. The CDR3, as DNA: TGTGCCAGCGTCGGGGGTAGCGGCCTGGGAGAGACCCAGTACTTC. The genes are TRBV7-6 and TRBJ2-5, with D tentatively TRBD2 (6 bases). The length of the CDR3 is 15 residues. Trimming removed 8 bases from V and 4 bases from J, with 20 bases in between. CDR1 SGHVS and CDR2 FNYEAQ come from the germline V gene.

The V and J genes are TRBV2 and TRBJ2-2, with D tentatively TRBD1 (6 bases). V was trimmed by 2 bases and J by 7 bases, leaving 11 bases between them. Per germline, CDR1 SNHLY and CDR2 FYNNEI. There are 14 residues in the CDR3. CDR3 sequence reads: CASSEIQGNGELFF. The DNA of the CDR3 is TGTGCCAGCAGTGAAATACAGGGTAACGGGGAGCTGTTTTTT.

The CDR3 bases are TGTGCCAGCAGAAAGACAGGGGACACCCTACAGCCCCAGCATTTT. Translation gives CASRKTGDTLQPQHF. The chain is built from TRBV6-6 and TRBJ1-5; the match to TRBD1 covers 8 bases. The junction had 11 bases not matched to a gene; V was cut back by 6 bases and J by 7 bases. The CDR3 is 15 residues long. From germline, CDR1 is MNHNY and CDR2 SVGAGI (reference sequence).

The chain links TRBV5-1 to TRBJ2-1; 9 nucleotides agree with TRBD1. This CDR3 is 14 amino acids long. After removal of 4 bases from V and 4 bases from J, the junction contained 3 bases not matched to a gene. From germline, CDR1 is SGHRS and CDR2 YFSETQ. CDR3 nucleotide sequence: TGCGCCAGCAGCCCGGGACAGGGATACAATGAGCAGTTCTTC. Its protein is CASSPGQGYNEQFF.

The rearrangement joins TRBV6-1 to TRBJ2-2; tentatively, D is TRBD2 (6 bases). The V and J ends lost 3 bases and 3 bases respectively, with 14 bases between them. The CDR3 runs to 16 residues. The V gene's germline CDR1 is MNHNS and CDR2 SASEGT. CDR3 loop: CASSEIAGWYTGELFF. CDR3 nucleotide sequence: TGTGCCAGCAGTGAGATCGCGGGATGGTACACCGGGGAGCTGTTTTTT.

V gene TRBV11-2 combines with J gene TRBJ2-5, with D uncertain. The CDR3 consists of 15 residues. Trimming cost V 4 bases and J 0 bases, with 12 bases left between them. The germline V gene has CDR1 SGHAT and CDR2 FQNNGV. The CDR3 loop is CASSSLGANQETQYF. The CDR3 DNA reads TGTGCCAGCAGCTCCCTAGGAGCGAACCAAGAGACCCAGTACTTC.

This clone has a single count. The rearrangement uses TRBV19 and TRBJ1-2; D is undetermined. V lost 6 bases to trimming and J lost 4 bases, with 9 bases between them. Germline V gives CDR1 LNHDA, CDR2 SQIVND (reference sequence). The CDR3 is 12 amino acids. The CDR3 sequence: CASRGTPYGYTF. The CDR3 DNA reads TGTGCCAGTAGGGGCACCCCCTATGGCTACACCTTC. The full variable domain, with the rest looked up from reference TRBV19 and TRBJ1-2, is DGGITQSPKYLFRKEGQNVTLSCEQNLNHDAMYWYRQDPGQGLRLIYYSQIVNDFQKGDIAEGYSVSREKKESFPLTVTSAQKNPTAFYLCASRGTPYGYTFGSGTRLTVV.

CDR3 amino acids: CASSNPGGGAHEQYF. The CDR3 nucleotides are TGTGCCAGCAGCAACCCCGGCGGCGGGGCCCACGAGCAGTACTTC. The J gene is TRBJ2-7, the V gene TRBV7-3; a possible D gene is TRBD2 (6 bases). There are 15 residues in the CDR3. Per germline, CDR1 SGHTA and CDR2 FQGTGA. Trimming stripped 5 bases from V and 5 bases from J, with 19 bases between.

V is TRBV7-9 and J is TRBJ2-3, with 8 bases identical to TRBD1. The germline CDR1 and CDR2 sequences are SEHNR and FQNEAQ (reference sequence). The CDR3 has 17 residues. V lost 1 base and J lost 5; bases outside the gene matches: 11. The CDR3, as DNA: TGTGCCAGCAGCTTAGGAGGAGGACAGGGTCGGAGAGATACGCAGTATTTT. Protein sequence: CASSLGGGQGRRDTQYF.

This chain joins TRBV5-6 and TRBJ1-2; 8 nucleotides align to TRBD1. CDR1 is SGHDT and CDR2 is YYEEEE in the germline V gene. V shed 2 bases, J shed 8 bases, and the junction held 14 bases outside the gene matches. The CDR3 totals 16 residues. CDR3 protein: CASSFGGAGQGGGYTF. In DNA form, the CDR3 reads TGTGCCAGCAGCTTCGGGGGAGCCGGACAGGGTGGAGGCTACACCTTC.

The chain has TRBV7-3 and TRBJ2-1; TRBD2 matches 12 bases. This CDR3 region has 16 residues. J was trimmed by 4 bases and V by 5 bases; bases with no gene match: 6. The V gene's germline CDR1 is SGHTA and CDR2 FQGTGA. Here the CDR3 DNA reads TGTGCCAGCAGCCCGCACGGACTAGCGGGGTACAATGAGCAGTTCTTC. Translation: CASSPHGLAGYNEQFF.

The J gene is TRBJ1-1, the V gene TRBV7-8, with TRBD1 identical over 9 bases. The CDR3 is made up of 16 amino acids. Germline V lookup: CDR1 SGHVS, CDR2 FQNEAQ. The J segment lost 4 bases and the V segment lost 4 bases, leaving 10 bases of the junction unmatched. The CDR3 sequence: CASSWGGMTGGTEAFF. In DNA form, the CDR3 reads TGTGCCAGCAGCTGGGGGGGAATGACAGGGGGCACTGAAGCTTTCTTT. The entire variable domain, with the rest obtained from reference TRBV7-8 and TRBJ1-1, is as follows: GAGVSQSPRYKVAKRGQDVALRCDPISGHVSLFWYQQALGQGPEFLTYFQNEAQLDKSGLPSDRFFAERPEGSVSTLKIQRTQQEDSAVYLCASSWGGMTGGTEAFFGQGTRLTVV.

This chain uses TRBV2 with TRBJ2-3; 7 positions match TRBD2. The length of the CDR3 is 15 residues. The junction had 8 bases not matched to a gene; V was cut back by 7 bases and J by 1 base. Germline loops: CDR1 SNHLY, CDR2 FYNNEI. The CDR3, as DNA: TGTGCCAGCAAGGATAGTCTAGCGGGCACAGATACGCAGTATTTT. Protein product: CASKDSLAGTDTQYF.

This chain uses TRBV2 with TRBJ1-5; D remains ambiguous. This CDR3 spans 15 amino acids. In germline, CDR1 is SNHLY, CDR2 FYNNEI. V gave up 5 bases and J gave up 1 base, with 12 bases separating them. DNA of the CDR3: TGTGCCAGCAGTCGGGATTCGCGGAGCAATCAGCCCCAGCATTTT. Its translation: CASSRDSRSNQPQHF.

The chain has TRBV6-5 and TRBJ2-1; TRBD1 matches at 8 bases. The trim removed 4 bases at V and 7 bases at J, leaving 9 bases unmatched. The V gene's germline CDR1 is MNHEY and CDR2 SVGAGI. The CDR3 has 15 amino acids. DNA of the CDR3: TGTGCCAGCAGTTCCGGACAGGGATTAGGGAATGAGCAGTTCTTC. Translated, it gives CASSSGQGLGNEQFF.

This sequence joins TRBV27 and TRBJ2-5; 10 nucleotides agree with TRBD2. With V trimmed by 4 bases and J by 2 bases, 4 bases remained unmatched. Germline V lookup: CDR1 MNHEY, CDR2 SMNVEV (reference sequence). The CDR3 runs to 15 residues. Written as DNA, the CDR3 is TGTGCCAGCAGTTATCCTAGCGGGAGTCAAGAGACCCAGTACTTC. This gives the protein CASSYPSGSQETQYF.

Remarks on this clone: Other DNA sequences from this sample encode an identical CDR3 as well. Here the CDR3 reads CASSRQGGNYGYTF. The CDR3 DNA reads TGTGCCAGCAGCCGACAGGGCGGGAACTATGGCTACACCTTC. This chain links TRBV7-9 with TRBJ1-2; 7 nucleotides agree with TRBD1. The junction had 5 bases not matched to a gene; V was cut back by 5 bases and J by 2 bases. CDR3 size: 14 residues. The germline CDR1 and CDR2 sequences are SEHNR and FQNEAQ (reference sequence).

The V and J genes are TRBV30 and TRBJ2-7, with 7 bases matching TRBD1. The CDR3 consists of 14 residues. The germline CDR1 and CDR2 sequences are GTSNPN and SVGIG (reference sequence). V shed 4 bases and J 2 bases; nucleotides not matched to a gene: 8. DNA for the CDR3: TGTGCCTGGAATACCGGGACAGTGACCTACGAGCAGTACTTC. Its protein is CAWNTGTVTYEQYF.

Concerning this clone itself: Additional DNA sequences in this sample encode the identical CDR3. This sequence joins TRBV7-2 and TRBJ2-1; possible D gene TRBD2, 5 bases. Germline V gene data show CDR1 as SGHTA and CDR2 as FQGNSA. The CDR3 extends over 15 amino acids. Trimming left V 5 bases short and J 4 bases short, with 15 bases between. Here the CDR3 DNA reads TGTGCCAGCAGCCTGACTGGAGGTCTATACAATGAGCAGTTCTTC. Residues: CASSLTGGLYNEQFF.

The V and J genes are TRBV5-1 and TRBJ1-1; D is unclear. Looked up from germline, CDR1 is SGHRS and CDR2 is YFSETQ. V lost 0 bases to trimming and J lost 3 bases, with 9 bases between them. The CDR3 is 14 residues long. The CDR3 sequence: CASSLASRDTEAFF. The CDR3 bases are TGCGCCAGCAGCTTGGCTTCCCGTGACACTGAAGCTTTCTTT.